These 3 T cell receptor beta chains share one sample of origin, sequenced in a study of OX40 agonist ivuxolimab in advanced cancers. Some clones are missing from TCRdb's copy, which holds only in-frame ones; the method was immunoSEQ multiplex PCR. The repertoire includes 16,000 or so clones, 75% to 90% of them detected once, and just under 4% sits in the top ten. This specimen consisted of CD4+ or CD8+ T cells sorted from blood, obtained in a trial of the OX40 agonist ivuxolimab. The receptor source for this set is an adult with an advanced solid tumor such as melanoma, head and neck, liver or kidney cancer.

This chain joins TRBV27 and TRBJ2-7; TRBD1 might be the D (5 bases). The V gene lost 10 bases and the J gene lost 6 bases, with 19 bases spanning the gap. CDR1 and CDR2 (germline): MNHEY, SMNVEV (reference sequence). This CDR3 contains 13 residues. The CDR3 nucleotides are TGTGCCACCAACTTTTTGGGGCAGGGCGAGCAGTACTTC. It encodes CATNFLGQGEQYF.

In its sample, this clone was seen once. The V and J genes are TRBV10-3 and TRBJ2-1; D is possibly TRBD1 (5 bases). Between the trimmed V and J ends, which lost 0 bases and 2 bases, there was a span of 8 bases. This CDR3 has 15 residues. Germline V gene sequence: CDR1 ENHRY, CDR2 SYGVKD. CDR3 region: CAISESQGAYNEQFF. In nucleotides, the CDR3 is TGTGCCATCAGTGAGTCCCAAGGGGCCTACAATGAGCAGTTCTTC.

In its sample, this clone is medium-sized. This chain links TRBV7-6 with TRBJ1-5; 7 positions match TRBD1. Unmatched junction bases numbered 4, after V lost 4 bases and J lost 7 bases. CDR3 length: 13 amino acids. Germline CDR1 and CDR2: SGHVS and FNYEAQ. CDR3 in amino acids: CASSSDRDQPQHF. CDR3 nucleotides: TGTGCCAGCAGCTCCGACAGGGACCAGCCCCAGCATTTT.